These 17 T cell receptor beta chains were sequenced from one sample in a study of technical replicates of blood from a few donors. Here immunoSEQ multiplex PCR was the method, and the copy in TCRdb shows in-frame clones only, minus some. This table holds roughly 100,000 clones, just under 95% found once. The specimen was T cells isolated from PBMCs. These receptors all come from a human donor in good health.

The chain links TRBV30 to TRBJ2-7; 14 positions match TRBD2. The CDR3 sequence is 13 residues long. Germline loops: CDR1 GTSNPN, CDR2 SVGIG (reference sequence). Unmatched junction bases numbered 1, after V lost 5 bases and J lost 4 bases. CDR3 DNA sequence: TGTGCCTGGTGGACTAGCGGGAGGTACGAGCAGTACTTC. Amino acids: CAWWTSGRYEQYF.

The chain employs TRBV7-9 and TRBJ1-2, with 8 bases identical to TRBD1. Per the germline V gene, CDR1 is SEHNR and CDR2 is FQNEAQ (reference sequence). The CDR3 extends over 15 amino acids. The V and J ends lost 2 bases and 4 bases, in that order; junction bases with no gene match: 6. The DNA of the CDR3 is TGTGCCAGCAGCTTAACAGGGGGAAATTTCTATGGCTACACCTTC. Translation: CASSLTGGNFYGYTF.

The genes are TRBV5-6 and TRBJ2-5; TRBD1 is a possible D gene (5 bases). Germline CDR1 is SGHDT and CDR2 is YYEEEE. Trimming left V 3 bases short and J 4 bases short, with 10 bases between. The CDR3 runs to 13 residues. CDR3 amino acids: CASSSGWGETQYF. In nucleotides, the CDR3 is TGTGCCAGCAGCTCAGGGTGGGGAGAGACCCAGTACTTC.

This chain joins TRBV4-3 and TRBJ2-7; 9 positions match TRBD1. Germline values: CDR1 LGHNA, CDR2 YSLEER. The CDR3 has 16 residues. The J segment lost 2 bases and the V segment lost 1 base, leaving 6 bases of the junction unmatched. CDR3 sequence reads: CASSQGTGGLPYEQYF. For the CDR3, the DNA is TGCGCCAGCAGCCAAGGAACAGGGGGCCTTCCCTACGAGCAGTACTTC.

This chain connects TRBV21-1 to TRBJ2-3; the table's D call TRBD2 went unverified against the DNA. TRBV21-1 is annotated as a pseudogene. CDR3 size: 13 residues. The CDR3 sequence: CARPFSGTDTQYF. For the CDR3, the DNA is TGTGCCAGGCCCTTTAGCGGCACAGATACGCAGTATTTT.

V usage is TRBV29-1 and J usage is TRBJ2-5, with 11 bases identical to TRBD2. The CDR3 extends over 17 amino acids. V dropped 1 base and J dropped 0; count of bases not matched to a gene: 7. CDR1 and CDR2 (germline): SQVTM, ANQGSEA. In DNA, the CDR3 is TGCAGCGTTGAAGGAGGGCCGGGACTAGCGGACCAAGAGACCCAGTACTTC. Its protein product is CSVEGGPGLADQETQYF.

V gene TRBV28 combines with J gene TRBJ2-5; D possibly corresponds to TRBD2 (7 bases). Germline values: CDR1 MDHEN, CDR2 SYDVKM. Trimming took 4 bases from V and 2 from J, leaving 17 bases between them. This CDR3 spans 16 amino acids. As DNA, the CDR3 is TGTGCCAGCAGTTCCCTTGGGGGGGCCGGTCAAGAGACCCAGTACTTC. Protein: CASSSLGGAGQETQYF.

V is TRBV27 and J is TRBJ2-1; 9 nucleotides align to TRBD2. After removal of 2 bases from V and 2 bases from J, the junction contained 13 bases not matched to a gene. The CDR3 totals 19 residues. Germline V gene sequence: CDR1 MNHEY, CDR2 SMNVEV (reference sequence). The CDR3 spells CASSLRESAAGGPYNEQFF. CDR3 nucleotide sequence: TGTGCCAGCAGTTTAAGGGAATCAGCGGCGGGAGGGCCCTACAATGAGCAGTTCTTC.

V is TRBV27 and J is TRBJ2-1; D perhaps matches TRBD2 (5 bases). Germline values: CDR1 MNHEY, CDR2 SMNVEV (reference sequence). This CDR3 is 13 amino acids long. Between the trimmed V and J ends, which lost 3 bases and 5 bases, there was a span of 8 bases. The CDR3 protein is CASSLSGDNEQFF. Here the CDR3 DNA reads TGTGCCAGCAGTTTGAGCGGAGACAATGAGCAGTTCTTC.

The J gene is TRBJ1-1, the V gene TRBV5-1; D not resolved. The germline V gene has CDR1 SGHRS and CDR2 YFSETQ. V dropped 7 bases and J dropped 3 bases, with 13 bases sitting between them. The CDR3 is 13 amino acids. In DNA, the CDR3 is TGCGCCAGCTACAGTCGAGTAGACACTGAAGCTTTCTTT. Amino acids: CASYSRVDTEAFF.

The chain carries TRBV11-2 and TRBJ1-2; the D gene is possibly TRBD1 (5 bases). Per the germline V gene, CDR1 is SGHAT and CDR2 is FQNNGV. Trimming took 4 bases from V and 2 from J, leaving 20 bases between them. The CDR3 spans 17 residues. CDR3 sequence (DNA): TGTGCCAGCAGCTCAATAAAAGAGGGAGGGGCGAACTATGGCTACACCTTC. Amino acids: CASSSIKEGGANYGYTF.

This chain's CDR3 is CASRLSKDSSSYNEQFF. CDR3 nucleotides: TGTGCAAGTCGCTTGTCAAAGGACTCGAGCTCCTACAATGAGCAGTTCTTC. J is TRBJ2-1 and V is TRBV12-2; TRBD2, as called in the table, went unchecked against the DNA. TRBV12-2 is described as a pseudogene. CDR3 length: 17 residues.

CDR3 region: CASARGNTGELFF. The CDR3 nucleotides read TGTGCTAGTGCCCGAGGGAACACCGGGGAGCTGTTTTTT. The rearrangement joins TRBV12-5 to TRBJ2-2; D is unresolved. The CDR3 consists of 13 residues. Germline V gene sequence: CDR1 LGHNT, CDR2 FRNRAP. The V end was cut by 7 bases, the J end by 1 base, with 7 bases between.

V gene TRBV27 combines with J gene TRBJ2-7; TRBD2 agrees at 8 bases. V dropped 5 bases and J dropped 5; count of bases not matched to a gene: 11. Per germline, CDR1 MNHEY and CDR2 SMNVEV (reference sequence). The CDR3 covers 15 residues. The DNA of the CDR3 is TGTGCCAGCAGTCCCCTCAAGCGGGAGATAGACGAGCAGTACTTC. Protein product: CASSPLKREIDEQYF.

The V call is TRBV27, the J call TRBJ2-7, with D perhaps matching TRBD2 (5 bases). There are 11 residues in the CDR3. V lost 8 bases, J lost 3 bases, and 8 bases lay in between. Germline-derived CDR1 and CDR2 are MNHEY and SMNVEV (reference sequence). DNA of the CDR3: TGTGCCAGCGGACTGAGCTACGAGCAGTACTTC. It yields the protein CASGLSYEQYF.

V and J are TRBV5-1 and TRBJ2-6, with D tentatively TRBD1 (5 bases). Germline values: CDR1 SGHRS, CDR2 YFSETQ. Trimming cost V 2 bases and J 1 base, with 16 bases left between them. The CDR3 runs to 18 residues. The CDR3 protein is CASSFGRDNPSGANVLTF. CDR3 in DNA: TGCGCCAGCAGCTTTGGCAGGGATAACCCATCTGGGGCCAACGTCCTGACTTTC. Variable domain in full (rest from reference TRBV5-1 and TRBJ2-6): KAGVTQTPRYLIKTRGQQVTLSCSPISGHRSVSWYQQTPGQGLQFLFEYFSETQRNKGNFPGRFSGRQFSNSRSEMNVSTLELGDSALYLCASSFGRDNPSGANVLTFGAGSRLTVL.

Only one count was recorded for this clone. The chain recombines TRBV25-1 with TRBJ1-2; D is ambiguous. This CDR3 spans 14 amino acids. The germline CDR1 and CDR2 sequences are MGHDK and SYGVNS. Trimming removed 0 bases from V and 2 bases from J, with 7 bases in between. CDR3: CASSEYVQNYGYTF. The DNA of the CDR3 is TGTGCCAGCAGTGAATATGTTCAGAACTATGGCTACACCTTC.